The 18 T cell receptor beta chains presented below share a single source sample, sequenced in a study of blood T cell repertoires in COVID-19. Sequencing was performed with immunoSEQ multiplex PCR; in TCRdb, only in-frame clones are kept and a portion is missing. The data show around 120,000 clones, nearly 90% seen once. Sequencing was performed on peripheral blood. All receptors come from a woman aged 55-69 years with COVID-19, enrolled during active disease.

The chain carries TRBV20-1 and TRBJ2-2; D unclear. V lost 6 bases, J lost 3 bases, and 5 bases lay in between. CDR1 is DFQATT, CDR2 SNEGSKA, per germline (reference sequence). This CDR3 contains 11 residues. The CDR3: CSAIDTGELFF. CDR3 coding DNA: TGCAGTGCAATAGACACCGGGGAGCTGTTTTTT.

The CDR3 DNA follows: TGTGCCAGCAGCCCCGGAGGGACTGATACGCAGTATTTT. This sequence encodes CASSPGGTDTQYF. The chain recombines TRBV7-8 with TRBJ2-3, with D tentatively TRBD2 (6 bases). The CDR3 sequence is 13 residues long. V shed 5 bases and J shed 6 bases, with 12 bases lying between them. Germline CDR1 reads SGHVS; CDR2 reads FQNEAQ. Complete variable domain (other parts from reference TRBV7-8 and TRBJ2-3): GAGVSQSPRYKVAKRGQDVALRCDPISGHVSLFWYQQALGQGPEFLTYFQNEAQLDKSGLPSDRFFAERPEGSVSTLKIQRTQQEDSAVYLCASSPGGTDTQYFGPGTRLTVL.

The chain employs TRBV24-1 and TRBJ2-1; TRBD1 agrees at 9 bases. The CDR3 is 16 residues long. Per the germline V gene, CDR1 is KGHDR and CDR2 is SFDVKD. The V and J ends lost 2 bases and 7 bases, in that order; junction bases with no gene match: 8. As DNA, the CDR3 is TGTGCCACCAGTGATTCTGGAGGGGGGACAGGGAATGAGCAGTTCTTC. This sequence encodes CATSDSGGGTGNEQFF.

V and J are TRBV9 and TRBJ1-2; perhaps TRBD1 as D (5 bases). Germline values: CDR1 SGDLS, CDR2 YYNGEE. Trimming shortened V by 2 bases and J by 7 bases, and 15 bases separated the two germline ends. The CDR3 is 14 amino acids. The CDR3 is CASSVDTGFGGYTF. Here the CDR3 DNA reads TGTGCCAGCAGCGTGGACACAGGTTTTGGTGGCTACACCTTC.

This clone is a singleton in its sample. The CDR3 nucleotides are TGTGCCAGCAGCGAAAATAGTGCGAGTGGCTACACCTTC. It translates to CASSENSASGYTF. The chain joins TRBV9 to TRBJ1-2; D not resolved. The CDR3 is made up of 13 amino acids. Germline V gives CDR1 SGDLS, CDR2 YYNGEE. V lost 3 bases and J lost 7, with 13 bases in between.

This rearrangement joins TRBV11-2 to TRBJ1-1; 7 bases fit TRBD1. V lost 5 bases, J lost 2 bases, and 11 bases stayed unmatched. From germline, CDR1 is SGHAT and CDR2 FQNNGV. This CDR3 has 16 residues. This CDR3 is CASSPEGTARNTEAFF. The CDR3 DNA is TGTGCCAGCAGCCCCGAAGGGACAGCAAGAAACACTGAAGCTTTCTTT.

The chain joins TRBV6-6 to TRBJ1-5; tentatively, D is TRBD1 (5 bases). Germline V CDR1 and CDR2: MNHNY, SVGAGI (reference sequence). The CDR3 has 14 amino acids. V was pared by 7 bases and J by 0 bases, with 10 bases between. CDR3 sequence (DNA): TGTGCCAGCATCGGACAAGGTAGCAATCAGCCCCAGCATTTT. It specifies CASIGQGSNQPQHF.

The chain has TRBV29-1 and TRBJ2-2; D unresolved. This CDR3 has 12 residues. V was shortened by 3 bases and J by 1 base, with 3 bases between the two germline ends. CDR1 SQVTM and CDR2 ANQGSEA come from the germline V gene. CDR3 protein: CSVDVNTGELFF. The CDR3 nucleotides read TGCAGCGTTGACGTGAACACCGGGGAGCTGTTTTTT.

V is TRBV7-8 and J is TRBJ1-4, with D perhaps TRBD1 (5 bases). Germline CDR1 SGHVS, CDR2 FQNEAQ. The CDR3 has 17 residues. Deletions cut 7 bases from V and 4 bases from J, with 22 bases between. The CDR3 protein is CASKGPEGRQYNEKLFF. The CDR3 DNA reads TGTGCCAGCAAAGGTCCGGAGGGGAGACAGTATAATGAAAAACTGTTTTTT.

The genes are TRBV18 and TRBJ1-3, with D possibly matching TRBD1 (6 bases). Deletions cut 5 bases from V and 4 bases from J, with 9 bases between. Germline V CDR1 and CDR2: KGHSH, LQKENI. The CDR3 sequence is 13 residues long. CDR3 protein: CASSKGQGNTIYF. CDR3 sequence (DNA): TGTGCCAGCTCAAAGGGACAAGGAAACACCATATATTTT.

This chain uses TRBV5-6 with TRBJ2-7, with D unclear. Germline V gene data show CDR1 as SGHDT and CDR2 as YYEEEE. Trimming shortened V by 0 bases and J by 7 bases, and 20 bases separated the two germline ends. This CDR3 contains 16 residues. In nucleotides, the CDR3 is TGTGCCAGCAGCTTGGCCGCGATTCGAGAAGTCCTTGAGCAGTACTTC. Its protein product is CASSLAAIREVLEQYF.

The chain joins TRBV24-1 to TRBJ1-4, with a possible D match to TRBD1 (5 bases). Germline V gene lookup returns CDR1 KGHDR and CDR2 SFDVKD. This CDR3 is built from 19 residues. V dropped 9 bases and J dropped 4 bases, with 29 bases sitting between them. The CDR3 reads CATFPRRQGSARGNEKLFF. The CDR3 nucleotides read TGTGCCACCTTCCCGAGAAGGCAGGGAAGTGCTAGGGGTAATGAAAAACTGTTTTTT.

The V and J genes are TRBV7-2 and TRBJ2-7; 8 bases are shared with TRBD1. J gave up 5 bases and V 5 bases, and 8 bases lay outside the gene matches. Germline V gene sequence: CDR1 SGHTA, CDR2 FQGNSA. This CDR3 spans 14 amino acids. The CDR3 bases are TGTGCCAGCAGCATAGACAGGGGATCGGACGAGCAGTACTTC. This gives the protein CASSIDRGSDEQYF.

The chain recombines TRBV5-5 with TRBJ1-2, with D possibly being TRBD1 (5 bases). V lost 0 bases to trimming and J lost 2 bases, with 17 bases between them. The CDR3 extends over 17 amino acids. The germline V gene encodes CDR1 SGHKS and CDR2 YYEKEE (reference sequence). The CDR3 DNA is TGTGCCAGCAGCTTGGCCCCGGAGACAGTACTAAACTATGGCTACACCTTC. It yields the protein CASSLAPETVLNYGYTF.

The chain couples TRBV19 to TRBJ2-5; maybe TRBD2 (6 bases). CDR3 length: 16 residues. V was pared by 5 bases and J by 3 bases, with 19 bases between. Germline CDR1 and CDR2: LNHDA and SQIVND (reference sequence). The CDR3 reads CASSPTIISSEETQYF. CDR3 DNA: TGTGCCAGTAGTCCCACCATTATTTCTAGCGAAGAGACCCAGTACTTC.

The chain combines TRBV12-5 with TRBJ2-2; possibly TRBD1 for D (5 bases). The CDR3 sequence is 15 residues long. Germline CDR1 is LGHNT and CDR2 is FRNRAP. Trimming stripped 1 base from V and 3 bases from J, with 9 bases between. The CDR3 DNA reads as TGTGCTAGTGGTTTGGCGTCAGGGTACACCGGGGAGCTGTTTTTT. It specifies CASGLASGYTGELFF.

This rearrangement joins TRBV6-5 to TRBJ2-3, with 9 bases aligning to TRBD2. The CDR3 is made up of 15 amino acids. With 6 bases clipped from V and 4 bases from J, the junction kept 8 bases outside the gene matches. Germline V CDR1 and CDR2: MNHEY, SVGAGI. This CDR3 reads CASRPPGLAADTQYF. CDR3 in DNA: TGTGCCAGCAGACCCCCGGGACTAGCTGCAGATACGCAGTATTTT.

The V call is TRBV7-2, the J call TRBJ1-2; TRBD1 matches at 9 bases. CDR1 is SGHTA and CDR2 is FQGNSA in the germline V gene. The V gene end was trimmed by 5 bases and the J gene end by 1 base; junction bases not matched to a gene: 8. This CDR3 has 16 residues. CDR3 sequence: CASSRPKDRGNYGYTF. The CDR3 nucleotides are TGTGCCAGCAGCCGTCCAAAGGACAGGGGTAACTATGGCTACACCTTC.